This is a list of T cell receptor beta chains from one sample in a study of shared clonotypes between healthy human individuals. Data came from immunoSEQ multiplex PCR; TCRdb stores just in-frame clones and leaves some out. The sample lists about 2.3 million clones; 93% were seen once. Sequencing was carried out using naive CD4+ T cells from PBMCs. These receptors were obtained from a man younger than 35 in good health. Some clones in this sample may be carry-over from other donors' samples. Each CDR3 is given with its conserved first and last residue. Fields, in order: J gene, V gene, D gene, clone size, CDR3 DNA, CDR3 protein. D genes are given only for firm matches. Clone sizes are given selectively: once, few, many, or a class where the clone is expanded.

>TRBJ1-2|TRBV6-1|TRBD1|NA
TGTGCCAGCAGTGAATTGGGGACAGACTATGGCTACACCTTC
CASSELGTDYGYTF
>TRBJ1-2|TRBV28|NA|NA
TGTGCCAGCAGAACCAGCCGAAACTATGGCTACACCTTC
CASRTSRNYGYTF
>TRBJ1-4|TRBV29-1|NA|few
TGCAGCGTGCTTCAGGGTTCTAATGAAAAACTGTTTTTT
CSVLQGSNEKLFF
>TRBJ2-1|TRBV2|TRBD2|NA
TGTGCCAGCAGTAAGACGACTAGCGGGATGGGTGAGCAGTTCTTC
CASSKTTSGMGEQFF
>TRBJ2-2|TRBV27|NA|NA
TGTGCCAGCAGTACCGTGAACACCGGGGAGCTGTTTTTT
CASSTVNTGELFF
>TRBJ2-2|TRBV2|NA|NA
TGTGCCAGCGGGATGGAGCTAAGAGCCGGGGCCGGGGAGCTGTTTTTT
CASGMELRAGAGELFF
>TRBJ2-7|TRBV9|NA|NA
TGTGCCAGCAGCGTAGCGGGGCCGGACGAGCAGTACTTC
CASSVAGPDEQYF
>TRBJ2-1|TRBV7-2|TRBD2|once
TGTGCCAGCAGCTTACTAGCGGGGGGGACTTCCTACAATGAGCAGTTCTTC
CASSLLAGGTSYNEQFF
>TRBJ2-7|TRBV19|NA|NA
TGTGCCAGTAGTCCCCAGGACCGGACTTCCTACGAGCAGTACTTC
CASSPQDRTSYEQYF
>TRBJ2-1|TRBV7-2|NA|once
TGTGCCAGCAGCTTAGGGGTGGGTACTTACAATGAGCAGTTCTTC
CASSLGVGTYNEQFF
>TRBJ1-5|TRBV6-6|NA|once
TGTGCCAGCACCGCGCGGCAGGTTGATCAGCCCCAGCATTTT
CASTARQVDQPQHF
>TRBJ1-4|TRBV6-5|NA|NA
TGTGCCAGCCCCGGGGGGGATGAAAAACTGTTTTTT
CASPGGDEKLFF
>TRBJ2-3|TRBV11-2|NA|NA
TGTGCCAGCAGCTTCGGGGGATCAGATACGCAGTATTTT
CASSFGGSDTQYF
>TRBJ2-1|TRBV28|NA|NA
TGTGCCAGCATCGGGCCAGAAAGGTCCTACAATGAGCAGTTCTTC
CASIGPERSYNEQFF
>TRBJ2-5|TRBV5-1|NA|NA
TGCGCCAGCAGCTTCCGAGACTGGACTCGGGAGACCCAGTACTTC
CASSFRDWTRETQYF
>TRBJ1-1|TRBV7-9|NA|few
TGTGCCAGCGCGGGGAGAGCCACGGGGAACACTGAAGCTTTCTTT
CASAGRATGNTEAFF
>TRBJ2-7|TRBV5-1|TRBD1|NA
TGCGCCAGCAGCTTGGGCAACATCTACAGGGGGACCTACGAGCAGTACTTC
CASSLGNIYRGTYEQYF